Following are 26 T cell receptor beta chains from one sample sequenced in a study of blood T cell repertoires in COVID-19. TCRdb's table, derived via immunoSEQ multiplex PCR, lists solely in-frame clones and lacks some. The repertoire holds under 300,000 clones, with less than 85% as singletons. The sequencing input was peripheral blood. The source is a woman older than 75 with active or convalescent COVID-19.

This chain connects TRBV28 to TRBJ1-1, with D possibly TRBD1 on 5 matching bases. The CDR3 loop spans 13 amino acids. The germline V gene encodes CDR1 MDHEN and CDR2 SYDVKM. Trimming removed 3 bases at V and 6 bases at J, with 11 bases between. The CDR3 DNA reads TGTGCCAGCAGTTTTGGGGGGGTCCCTGAAGCTTTCTTT. It yields the protein CASSFGGVPEAFF.

The CDR3 sequence is CASSQDRTGGYEQYF. CDR3 nucleotide sequence: TGTGCCAGCAGCCAAGATCGGACAGGAGGGTACGAGCAGTACTTC. The chain uses TRBV4-2 and TRBJ2-7; D possibly corresponds to TRBD1 (7 bases). Germline-derived CDR1 and CDR2 are LGHNA and YNFKEQ. V gave up 0 bases and J gave up 4 bases, with 13 bases separating them. The CDR3 is 15 amino acids.

The chain couples TRBV28 to TRBJ1-2; weak D call: TRBD1 (6 bases). Germline CDR1 is MDHEN and CDR2 is SYDVKM. CDR3 length: 16 residues. Between the trimmed V and J ends, which lost 3 bases and 0 bases, there was a span of 14 bases. DNA of the CDR3: TGTGCCAGCAGTTTCCCCACAGGGATAGCTAACTATGGCTACACCTTC. Its protein product is CASSFPTGIANYGYTF.

In its sample, this clone was seen a few times. This sample also contains other DNA sequences that code for the same CDR3. The chain employs TRBV5-1 and TRBJ2-1; TRBD2 agrees at 10 bases. Per germline, CDR1 SGHRS and CDR2 YFSETQ. This CDR3 comprises 15 residues. The J segment lost 4 bases and the V segment lost 4 bases, leaving 5 bases of the junction unmatched. CDR3: CASSLGLADYNEQFF. In nucleotides, the CDR3 is TGCGCCAGCAGCCTAGGACTAGCGGATTACAATGAGCAGTTCTTC.

J is TRBJ1-2 and V is TRBV7-9; 9 nucleotides align to TRBD1. CDR1 and CDR2 from the germline V gene are SEHNR and FQNEAQ (reference sequence). The CDR3 consists of 14 residues. The J segment lost 4 bases and the V segment lost 4 bases, leaving 4 bases of the junction unmatched. CDR3 loop: CASSSGTGPYGYTF. The CDR3 DNA reads as TGTGCCAGCAGCTCCGGGACAGGGCCCTATGGCTACACCTTC. Full variable domain (missing parts from reference TRBV7-9 and TRBJ1-2): DTGVSQNPRHKITKRGQNVTFRCDPISEHNRLYWYRQTLGQGPEFLTYFQNEAQLEKSRLLSDRFSAERPKGSFSTLEIQRTEQGDSAMYLCASSSGTGPYGYTFGSGTRLTVV.

V and J are TRBV6-6 and TRBJ1-3; D possibly corresponds to TRBD1 (6 bases). The V end was cut by 2 bases, the J end by 4 bases, with 6 bases between. The CDR3 has 13 amino acids. Germline V lookup: CDR1 MNHNY, CDR2 SVGAGI (reference sequence). The CDR3 DNA is TGTGCCAGCAGTTACAGGGGGGGAAACACCATATATTTT. This translates into CASSYRGGNTIYF.

This chain joins TRBV5-1 and TRBJ1-4; 7 bases are shared with TRBD1. Trimming removed 5 bases from V and 7 bases from J; junction bases left unmatched: 5. Germline values: CDR1 SGHRS, CDR2 YFSETQ. The CDR3 length is 13 residues. The CDR3 sequence is CASRQGLGEKLFF. CDR3 nucleotides: TGCGCCAGCAGACAGGGGTTGGGTGAAAAACTGTTTTTT.

This chain links TRBV28 with TRBJ1-5, with 10 bases aligning to TRBD1. V shed 5 bases and J 5 bases; nucleotides not matched to a gene: 6. This CDR3 has 15 amino acids. Germline CDR1 MDHEN, CDR2 SYDVKM. The CDR3, as DNA: TGTGCCAGCAGTCCCGGGGACAGGGGACATCAGCCCCAGCATTTT. It yields the protein CASSPGDRGHQPQHF.

V gene TRBV5-1 combines with J gene TRBJ2-5, with D unclear. Trimming removed 2 bases at V and 4 bases at J, with 3 bases between. CDR3 length equals 11 residues. The V gene's germline CDR1 is SGHRS and CDR2 YFSETQ. The CDR3 DNA is TGCGCCAGCAGCTTCTCAGAGACCCAGTACTTC. Amino acids: CASSFSETQYF.

The rearrangement uses TRBV6-5 and TRBJ1-2; 9 bases match TRBD1. Looked up from germline, CDR1 is MNHEY and CDR2 is SVGAGI. Trimming took 1 base from V and 2 from J; bases not matched to a gene: 5. The CDR3 has 16 residues. The CDR3 DNA is TGTGCCAGCAGTTACTTCCGGGACAGGGCCAACTATGGCTACACCTTC. Translation: CASSYFRDRANYGYTF.

The rearrangement uses TRBV13 and TRBJ2-7; the match to TRBD1 covers 7 bases. CDR3 length: 14 amino acids. The V gene end was trimmed by 10 bases and the J gene end by 2 bases; junction bases not matched to a gene: 11. Germline assignment: CDR1 PRHDT and CDR2 FYEKMQ (reference sequence). In nucleotides, the CDR3 is TGTGCCACCCAACGGAGTCAGGGGGCCTACGAGCAGTACTTC. The encoded protein is CATQRSQGAYEQYF. The full variable domain, with the rest looked up from reference TRBV13 and TRBJ2-7, is AAGVIQSPRHLIKEKRETATLKCYPIPRHDTVYWYQQGPGQDPQFLISFYEKMQSDKGSIPDRFSAQQFSDYHSELNMSSLELGDSALYFCATQRSQGAYEQYFGPGTRLTVT.

Regarding this clone: In the same sample, other DNA sequences code for this CDR3. The V gene is TRBV28, the J gene TRBJ1-2, with D maybe TRBD1 (6 bases). The V and J ends lost 4 bases and 3 bases respectively, with 6 bases between them. The CDR3 contains 12 residues. Germline V CDR1 and CDR2: MDHEN, SYDVKM. Here the CDR3 DNA reads TGTGCCAGCAGTTCAGGGGACTATGGCTACACCTTC. Protein: CASSSGDYGYTF.

The chain joins TRBV7-9 to TRBJ2-1, with a tentative D call TRBD2 (5 bases). The CDR3 covers 15 residues. V lost 5 bases and J 0 bases, leaving 11 bases between the germline ends. Germline V lookup: CDR1 SEHNR, CDR2 FQNEAQ (reference sequence). CDR3 nucleotide sequence: TGTGCCAGCAGCCAAAGCGGATACTCCTACAATGAGCAGTTCTTC. It is translated as CASSQSGYSYNEQFF.

CDR3: CASSLEGQGEYTF. For the CDR3, the DNA is TGTGCCAGCAGCTTAGAAGGCCAGGGGGAATACACCTTC. The chain uses TRBV11-2 and TRBJ1-2, with TRBD1 identical over 7 bases. The V and J ends lost 0 bases and 11 bases, in that order; junction bases with no gene match: 6. Germline CDR1 SGHAT, CDR2 FQNNGV. The CDR3 extends over 13 amino acids.

This sequence joins TRBV28 and TRBJ1-3, with D possibly being TRBD1 (6 bases). Germline CDR1 reads MDHEN; CDR2 reads SYDVKM. The V gene lost 5 bases and the J gene lost 0 bases, with 14 bases spanning the gap. The CDR3 runs to 16 residues. The CDR3 loop is CASSPGQLTSGNTIYF. CDR3 sequence (DNA): TGTGCCAGCAGTCCAGGACAGTTGACCTCTGGAAACACCATATATTTT.

As DNA, the CDR3 is TGCGCCAGCAGTCCGGTGGGCGGGAGGGCCGGAGATACGCAGTATTTT. Protein product: CASSPVGGRAGDTQYF. J is TRBJ2-3 and V is TRBV5-1, with 9 bases aligning to TRBD2. Trimming removed 5 bases from V and 5 bases from J; junction bases left unmatched: 12. The germline gives CDR1 SGHRS, CDR2 YFSETQ. This CDR3 has 16 residues. Supplemented by reference TRBV5-1 and TRBJ2-3, the full variable domain reads KAGVTQTPRYLIKTRGQQVTLSCSPISGHRSVSWYQQTPGQGLQFLFEYFSETQRNKGNFPGRFSGRQFSNSRSEMNVSTLELGDSALYLCASSPVGGRAGDTQYFGPGTRLTVL.

The genes are TRBV11-1 and TRBJ1-2, with 9 bases fitting TRBD1. CDR1 SGHAT and CDR2 FQDESV come from the germline V gene (reference sequence). V was clipped by 5 bases and J by 4 bases; unmatched bases: 5. This CDR3 region has 14 residues. This CDR3 is CASSVPGQGYGYTF. The CDR3 coding sequence is TGTGCCAGCAGCGTTCCGGGACAGGGCTATGGCTACACCTTC.

V gene TRBV3-1 (or the pseudogene TRBV3-2) combines with J gene TRBJ2-3; no clear D. Germline V CDR1 and CDR2: LGHDT, YNNKEL (reference sequence). The CDR3 runs 12 residues. The V end lost 3 bases, the J end lost 2 bases, and 3 bases lay between the germline ends. The CDR3 loop reads CASSQYTDTQYF. CDR3 coding DNA: TGTGCCAGCAGCCAGTACACAGATACGCAGTATTTT.

This rearrangement joins TRBV18 to TRBJ1-4, with 7 bases aligning to TRBD1. The CDR3 is 15 amino acids. J was trimmed by 3 bases and V by 6 bases; bases with no gene match: 7. The germline V gene has CDR1 KGHSH and CDR2 LQKENI. The CDR3 sequence is CASSGSGTANEKLFF. CDR3 in DNA: TGTGCCAGCTCGGGATCCGGGACAGCTAATGAAAAACTGTTTTTT.

V and J are TRBV4-2 and TRBJ2-3; 15 bases match TRBD2. The V gene end was trimmed by 0 bases and the J gene end by 4 bases; junction bases not matched to a gene: 5. The germline gives CDR1 LGHNA, CDR2 YNFKEQ. This CDR3 spans 18 amino acids. CDR3 residues: CASSQEGTSGRISDTQYF. The CDR3 DNA follows: TGTGCCAGCAGCCAAGAGGGGACTAGCGGGAGGATCTCAGATACGCAGTATTTT.

This chain uses TRBV24-1 with TRBJ1-2, with a possible D match to TRBD1 (6 bases). The CDR3 runs 18 residues. The germline gives CDR1 KGHDR, CDR2 SFDVKD. Between the trimmed V and J ends, which lost 4 bases and 3 bases, there was a span of 23 bases. CDR3 residues: CATSDPQGAGGTHYGYTF. For the CDR3, the DNA is TGTGCCACCAGTGACCCGCAGGGTGCTGGGGGCACTCACTATGGCTACACCTTC.

V is TRBV19 and J is TRBJ2-4; TRBD1 matches at 8 bases. Germline V CDR1 and CDR2: LNHDA, SQIVND (reference sequence). This CDR3 has 14 residues. Trimming cost V 3 bases and J 8 bases; bases outside gene matches: 6. The CDR3 region is CASSIRTGTDIQYF. The CDR3, as DNA: TGTGCCAGTAGTATTAGGACAGGGACGGACATTCAGTACTTC.

The gene calls are TRBV5-1 and TRBJ2-3; D is perhaps TRBD2 (7 bases). Per the germline V gene, CDR1 is SGHRS and CDR2 is YFSETQ. This CDR3 is built from 15 residues. The V and J ends lost 1 base and 2 bases respectively, with 11 bases between them. The CDR3 spells CASSLNRGATDTQYF. DNA for the CDR3: TGCGCCAGCAGCTTGAACCGGGGGGCCACAGATACGCAGTATTTT. Supplemented by reference TRBV5-1 and TRBJ2-3, the full variable domain reads KAGVTQTPRYLIKTRGQQVTLSCSPISGHRSVSWYQQTPGQGLQFLFEYFSETQRNKGNFPGRFSGRQFSNSRSEMNVSTLELGDSALYLCASSLNRGATDTQYFGPGTRLTVL.

This chain links TRBV28 with TRBJ2-4; 8 positions agree with TRBD2. Per germline, CDR1 MDHEN and CDR2 SYDVKM. The junction had 18 bases not matched to a gene; V was cut back by 6 bases and J by 8 bases. There are 17 residues in the CDR3. This CDR3 is CASSPLPAHGGGHIQYF. The CDR3 region has the DNA TGTGCCAGCAGCCCATTGCCCGCCCACGGGGGGGGTCACATTCAGTACTTC.

The V gene is TRBV28, the J gene TRBJ1-2, with 8 bases aligning to TRBD1. J gave up 10 bases and V 6 bases, and 10 bases lay outside the gene matches. CDR1 is MDHEN, CDR2 SYDVKM, per germline. The CDR3 length is 13 residues. CDR3 sequence reads: CASRRQGPVAYTF. As DNA, the CDR3 is TGTGCCAGCAGGAGACAGGGGCCCGTCGCCTACACCTTC.

V is TRBV2 and J is TRBJ2-1; D unresolved. This CDR3 contains 15 residues. Germline V lookup: CDR1 SNHLY, CDR2 FYNNEI. The germline V and J ends were trimmed by 4 bases and 2 bases, with 12 bases remaining between them. The CDR3, as DNA: TGTGCCAGCAGTGTGGCAGGCTCGACCTACAATGAGCAGTTCTTC. It codes for CASSVAGSTYNEQFF.